A selection of T cell receptor beta chains follows, all from one sample in a study of T cells in localized non-small cell lung cancer. Clones were sequenced by immunoSEQ multiplex PCR, and TCRdb holds only the in-frame ones, with some missing. There are 3,000 to 4,000 clones in the sample; around two fifths occur only once, and 8% to 9.5% lies in the top ten. Sequenced material: normal lung tissue next to the tumor, taken before any cancer treatment. These receptors were taken from a woman aged 35 to 70 with stage I lung adenocarcinoma. Each CDR3 is given with its conserved first and last residue. The D gene is left open where the match is weak. Clone sizes are given selectively: once, few, many, or a class where the clone is expanded.

j_gene: TRBJ1-5; abundance: -; d_gene: -; v_gene: TRBV19; CDR3aa: CASTGLGQPQHF; CDR3nt: TGTGCCAGTACCGGGTTGGGTCAGCCCCAGCATTTT
j_gene: TRBJ2-3; abundance: few; d_gene: -; v_gene: TRBV11-3; CDR3aa: CASSPSQGGADTQYF; CDR3nt: TGTGCCAGCAGCCCCAGTCAGGGGGGGGCAGATACGCAGTATTTT
j_gene: TRBJ1-4; abundance: few; d_gene: -; v_gene: TRBV28; CDR3aa: CASSPASSREKLFF; CDR3nt: TGTGCCAGCAGCCCGGCGTCCTCGCGGGAAAAACTGTTTTTT
j_gene: TRBJ1-1; abundance: -; d_gene: -; v_gene: TRBV19; CDR3aa: CASRPTAKNTEAFF; CDR3nt: TGTGCCAGTAGACCGACAGCAAAGAACACTGAAGCTTTCTTT
j_gene: TRBJ2-3; abundance: -; d_gene: -; v_gene: TRBV18; CDR3aa: CASSPPPSGFGVSKDTQYF; CDR3nt: TGTGCCAGCTCACCGCCACCGTCGGGTTTTGGGGTCTCGAAAGATACGCAGTATTTT
j_gene: TRBJ2-7; abundance: -; d_gene: -; v_gene: TRBV1; CDR3aa: CASSQGGAPGYEQYF; CDR3nt: TGCGCCAGCAGCCAAGGAGGGGCCCCTGGATACGAGCAGTACTTC
j_gene: TRBJ2-4; abundance: -; d_gene: -; v_gene: TRBV28; CDR3aa: CASSFGGDKNIQYF; CDR3nt: TGTGCCAGCAGTTTTGGGGGTGACAAAAACATTCAGTACTTC
j_gene: TRBJ1-1; abundance: -; d_gene: TRBD1; v_gene: TRBV9; CDR3aa: CASSVQGANTEAFF; CDR3nt: TGTGCCAGCAGCGTTCAGGGGGCAAACACTGAAGCTTTCTTT
j_gene: TRBJ2-1; abundance: medium-sized; d_gene: -; v_gene: TRBV11-3; CDR3aa: CASSYILTYNEQFF; CDR3nt: TGTGCCAGCAGCTATATACTCACCTACAATGAGCAGTTCTTC
j_gene: TRBJ2-6; abundance: -; d_gene: -; v_gene: TRBV19; CDR3aa: CASSVQTTTGANVLTF; CDR3nt: TGTGCCAGTAGTGTACAGACGACCACTGGGGCCAACGTCCTGACTTTC
j_gene: TRBJ1-3; abundance: -; d_gene: TRBD1; v_gene: TRBV29-1; CDR3aa: CSVGTGVGNTIYF; CDR3nt: TGCAGCGTTGGGACAGGGGTAGGAAACACCATATATTTT
j_gene: TRBJ2-6; abundance: few; d_gene: -; v_gene: TRBV28; CDR3aa: CACNSWELGANVLTF; CDR3nt: TGTGCCTGTAATTCGTGGGAGCTTGGGGCCAACGTCCTGACTTTC
j_gene: TRBJ2-3; abundance: few; d_gene: -; v_gene: TRBV1; CDR3aa: CASSQEAAGGSTDTQYF; CDR3nt: TGCGCCAGCAGCCAAGAGGCAGCGGGAGGGAGCACAGATACGCAGTATTTT
j_gene: TRBJ1-1; abundance: -; d_gene: TRBD1; v_gene: TRBV19; CDR3aa: CASRTGGADTEAFF; CDR3nt: TGTGCCAGTAGGACAGGGGGCGCGGACACTGAAGCTTTCTTT
j_gene: TRBJ2-5; abundance: -; d_gene: -; v_gene: TRBV19; CDR3aa: CASSWGTPFQETQYF; CDR3nt: TGTGCCAGCTCCTGGGGGACACCATTTCAAGAGACCCAGTACTTC
j_gene: TRBJ2-7; abundance: -; d_gene: TRBD2; v_gene: TRBV11-3; CDR3aa: CASSPLAGRTYMLEQYF; CDR3nt: TGTGCCAGCAGTCCACTAGCGGGAAGGACCTACATGTTAGAGCAGTACTTC
j_gene: TRBJ2-7; abundance: few; d_gene: TRBD1; v_gene: TRBV11-3; CDR3aa: CASSLGQGVVYEQYF; CDR3nt: TGTGCCAGCAGCCTCGGACAGGGGGTCGTATACGAGCAGTACTTC
j_gene: TRBJ1-4; abundance: -; d_gene: -; v_gene: TRBV30; CDR3aa: CAWSGDSKLFF; CDR3nt: TGTGCCTGGAGTGGAGATTCCAAACTGTTTTTT
j_gene: TRBJ2-1; abundance: -; d_gene: -; v_gene: TRBV1; CDR3aa: CTSSQDGDNEQFF; CDR3nt: TGCACCAGCAGCCAAGATGGGGACAATGAGCAGTTCTTC
j_gene: TRBJ2-1; abundance: few; d_gene: -; v_gene: TRBV9; CDR3aa: CASSDVPHEQFF; CDR3nt: TGTGCCAGCAGTGACGTCCCCCATGAGCAGTTCTTC
j_gene: TRBJ2-2; abundance: -; d_gene: -; v_gene: TRBV28; CDR3aa: CASRGPAGGELFF; CDR3nt: TGTGCCAGCAGGGGTCCCGCCGGTGGGGAGCTGTTTTTT
j_gene: TRBJ1-2; abundance: few; d_gene: TRBD1; v_gene: TRBV28; CDR3aa: CASRTQGAYGYTF; CDR3nt: TGTGCCAGCAGGACCCAGGGGGCCTATGGCTACACCTTC
j_gene: TRBJ1-5; abundance: -; d_gene: -; v_gene: TRBV28; CDR3aa: CASQGAYQPQHF; CDR3nt: TGTGCCAGTCAGGGAGCGTATCAGCCCCAGCATTTT
j_gene: TRBJ2-7; abundance: -; d_gene: -; v_gene: TRBV6-8; CDR3aa: CASRVLGSPTYEQYF; CDR3nt: TGTGCCAGCAGGGTTCTCGGGAGCCCCACCTACGAGCAGTACTTC
j_gene: TRBJ2-7; abundance: -; d_gene: TRBD2; v_gene: TRBV28; CDR3aa: CAARRSGRVYEQYF; CDR3nt: TGTGCCGCTCGGCGTAGCGGGAGGGTCTACGAGCAGTACTTC
j_gene: TRBJ1-1; abundance: -; d_gene: -; v_gene: TRBV18; CDR3aa: CASSPEQIGAEAFF; CDR3nt: TGTGCCAGTTCACCAGAACAGATAGGCGCTGAAGCTTTCTTT
j_gene: TRBJ2-3; abundance: -; d_gene: TRBD2; v_gene: TRBV9; CDR3aa: CASSGGRLPTDTQYF; CDR3nt: TGTGCCAGCAGTGGCGGGAGGTTGCCCACAGATACGCAGTATTTT
j_gene: TRBJ2-5; abundance: few; d_gene: -; v_gene: TRBV18; CDR3aa: CASSPGRETQYF; CDR3nt: TGTGCCAGCTCACCAGGCAGGGAGACCCAGTACTTC
j_gene: TRBJ2-7; abundance: medium-sized; d_gene: -; v_gene: TRBV6-8; CDR3aa: CASGGFSYEQYF; CDR3nt: TGTGCCAGCGGCGGTTTTTCCTACGAGCAGTACTTC
j_gene: TRBJ2-7; abundance: -; d_gene: -; v_gene: TRBV2; CDR3aa: CASSWGRSSYEQYF; CDR3nt: TGTGCCAGCAGCTGGGGACGGTCCTCCTACGAGCAGTACTTC
j_gene: TRBJ2-5; abundance: medium-sized; d_gene: TRBD1; v_gene: TRBV11-3; CDR3aa: CASSFGTAQETQYF; CDR3nt: TGTGCCAGCAGCTTCGGGACAGCACAAGAGACCCAGTACTTC
j_gene: TRBJ2-2; abundance: few; d_gene: TRBD1; v_gene: TRBV18; CDR3aa: CASSPNPGTGKNTGELFF; CDR3nt: TGTGCCAGCTCACCCAATCCTGGGACAGGGAAAAACACCGGGGAGCTGTTTTTT
j_gene: TRBJ2-3; abundance: few; d_gene: -; v_gene: TRBV6-8; CDR3aa: CASTKDRTTSTDTQYF; CDR3nt: TGTGCCAGCACTAAAGACAGAACTACTAGCACAGATACGCAGTATTTT
j_gene: TRBJ2-3; abundance: -; d_gene: -; v_gene: TRBV19; CDR3aa: CASSPQQGDTQYF; CDR3nt: TGTGCCAGTAGTCCTCAACAGGGAGATACGCAGTATTTT
j_gene: TRBJ2-3; abundance: few; d_gene: -; v_gene: TRBV9; CDR3aa: CANTLDRTGVDTQYF; CDR3nt: TGTGCCAACACCTTAGACAGGACCGGAGTGGATACGCAGTATTTT
j_gene: TRBJ2-3; abundance: -; d_gene: TRBD2; v_gene: TRBV19; CDR3aa: CASSMRLAAGTDTQYF; CDR3nt: TGTGCCAGTAGTATGCGGCTAGCGGCGGGGACAGATACGCAGTATTTT
j_gene: TRBJ1-2; abundance: few; d_gene: -; v_gene: TRBV6-1; CDR3aa: CAISEEEGGGYTF; CDR3nt: TGTGCCATCAGTGAAGAAGAGGGCGGCGGCTACACCTTC
j_gene: TRBJ2-7; abundance: -; d_gene: -; v_gene: TRBV9; CDR3aa: CASSSSLGTVGLGYEQYF; CDR3nt: TGTGCCAGCAGCTCATCCCTTGGGACCGTGGGTCTAGGTTACGAGCAGTACTTC
j_gene: TRBJ2-1; abundance: -; d_gene: -; v_gene: TRBV10-2; CDR3aa: CASSGLAPSSYNEQFF; CDR3nt: TGCGCCAGCAGTGGGCTAGCGCCGAGCTCCTACAATGAGCAGTTCTTC
j_gene: TRBJ2-2; abundance: few; d_gene: -; v_gene: TRBV6-8; CDR3aa: CASSYFNTGELFF; CDR3nt: TGTGCCAGCAGTTACTTTAACACCGGGGAGCTGTTTTTT
j_gene: TRBJ2-7; abundance: few; d_gene: -; v_gene: TRBV6-8; CDR3aa: CASSYSMLRGDFPYEQYF; CDR3nt: TGTGCCAGCAGTTACTCAATGCTCCGCGGGGACTTTCCCTACGAGCAGTACTTC
j_gene: TRBJ2-7; abundance: few; d_gene: -; v_gene: TRBV30; CDR3aa: CAWSGLLPAGEQYF; CDR3nt: TGTGCCTGGAGTGGGCTGCTGCCTGCGGGGGAGCAGTACTTC
j_gene: TRBJ2-7; abundance: -; d_gene: -; v_gene: TRBV11-3; CDR3aa: CASSLVTGQGYEQYF; CDR3nt: TGTGCCAGCAGCTTAGTTACAGGGCAAGGCTACGAGCAGTACTTC
j_gene: TRBJ2-1; abundance: -; d_gene: TRBD1; v_gene: TRBV6-8; CDR3aa: CASSYRQGSLPNEQFF; CDR3nt: TGTGCCAGCAGTTACCGACAGGGGTCCCTCCCCAATGAGCAGTTCTTC
j_gene: TRBJ2-7; abundance: few; d_gene: -; v_gene: TRBV9; CDR3aa: CASSPRRSIYEQYF; CDR3nt: TGTGCCAGCAGCCCCCGCCGGTCGATCTACGAGCAGTACTTC
j_gene: TRBJ2-1; abundance: -; d_gene: TRBD1; v_gene: TRBV9; CDR3aa: CASSVGGQGLDEQFF; CDR3nt: TGTGCCAGCAGCGTAGGTGGACAGGGTCTAGATGAGCAGTTCTTC
j_gene: TRBJ1-2; abundance: -; d_gene: -; v_gene: TRBV28; CDR3aa: CASSFWGDSGGYTF; CDR3nt: TGTGCCAGCAGTTTTTGGGGGGATAGTGGTGGCTACACCTTC
j_gene: TRBJ2-7; abundance: -; d_gene: TRBD2; v_gene: TRBV18; CDR3aa: CASSQTREEQYF; CDR3nt: TGTGCCAGCTCACAGACGCGGGAGGAGCAGTACTTC
j_gene: TRBJ2-5; abundance: medium-sized; d_gene: -; v_gene: TRBV11-3; CDR3aa: CASTEGLALETQYF; CDR3nt: TGTGCCAGCACCGAGGGACTGGCGTTGGAGACCCAGTACTTC
j_gene: TRBJ2-7; abundance: -; d_gene: TRBD2; v_gene: TRBV15; CDR3aa: CATSRDLLSGSGVQYF; CDR3nt: TGTGCCACCAGCAGAGATCTATTAAGTGGGAGCGGGGTGCAGTACTTC
j_gene: TRBJ2-7; abundance: -; d_gene: -; v_gene: TRBV18; CDR3aa: CASSPAHYHEQYF; CDR3nt: TGTGCCAGCTCACCAGCCCATTATCACGAGCAGTACTTC
j_gene: TRBJ2-5; abundance: -; d_gene: TRBD2; v_gene: TRBV29-1; CDR3aa: CSVDPGGETQYF; CDR3nt: TGCAGCGTTGATCCGGGAGGAGAGACCCAGTACTTC
j_gene: TRBJ2-2; abundance: -; d_gene: TRBD1; v_gene: TRBV6-8; CDR3aa: CAINHGTVTNTGELFF; CDR3nt: TGTGCCATCAACCACGGGACAGTGACGAACACCGGGGAGCTGTTTTTT
j_gene: TRBJ2-2; abundance: medium-sized; d_gene: -; v_gene: TRBV7-2; CDR3aa: CASSQASTGELFF; CDR3nt: TGTGCCAGCAGCCAAGCATCAACCGGGGAGCTGTTTTTT
j_gene: TRBJ2-7; abundance: once; d_gene: TRBD1; v_gene: TRBV19; CDR3aa: CASSRTPGTGKNEQYF; CDR3nt: TGTGCCAGTAGTCGTACCCCCGGGACAGGGAAAAACGAGCAGTACTTC